The T cell receptor (beta chain) described here comes from a study of CD8+CD57+ T cells in acquired aplastic anemia. At the level of the study: The study obtained an average of 3.2 ug of DNA from sorted CD4+ and CD8+ cells.

V lost 3 bases, J lost 3 bases, and 26 bases lay in between. CDR3 size: 19 residues. Germline V gene lookup returns CDR1 MNHNY and CDR2 SVGAGI (reference sequence). TCR beta VDJ and CDR3 were profiled, and genomic DNA was the template. TCRdb fed the reads into MiXCR, producing one record per CDR3 protein. The sample carries 200,000 to 250,000 distinct CDR3 sequences, approximately 45% recorded once. Study-wide points: Significance was not reached for CD8+ Simpson's diversity between patients and controls.

Patients included in sequencing had previously demonstrated CD8+CD57+ cell expansion by flow cytometry. All patients had severe acquired aplastic anemia. Blood was sampled before the patients had received any therapy. This clonotype has a handful of counts. What it binds is unknown. The rearrangement links TRBV6-6 to TRBJ1-1; D uncertain. The TCR originated in a human donor with aplastic anemia. The sample consisted of sorted CD4+, CD8+, or CD8+CD57+ T cells (not recorded which) from PBMCs. Here the CDR3 DNA reads TGTGCCAGCAGTTATCACCCCGAGGGTGGAACGGGTTGGGACACTGAAGCTTTCTTT. This codes for CASSYHPEGGTGWDTEAFF.